One and the same sample provided the 23 T cell receptor beta chains below, sequenced in a study of identical twins. TCRdb re-analysed the 5' RACE reads in MiXCR, keeping a single row per CDR3 protein. Of 350,000 or so distinct CDR3 sequences listed, 9% to 15% are singletons. The same sample was also studied in work on yellow fever vaccine responses in identical twins.

Sequenced: CD8+ T cells sorted from blood. The source is a woman aged 18-29 years in good health.

The gene calls are TRBV6-1 and TRBJ2-7; maybe TRBD1 (5 bases). The germline CDR1 and CDR2 sequences are MNHNS and SASEGT. V lost 8 bases to trimming and J lost 4 bases, with 24 bases between them. The CDR3 has 16 residues. The CDR3, as DNA: TGTGCCAGCGCCTCGAGGTCAGGGAAGAGTCCTTACGAGCAGTACGTC. It yields the protein CASASRSGKSPYEQYV.

The chain couples TRBV28 to TRBJ1-4; D is possibly TRBD1 (5 bases). V shed 5 bases and J shed 7 bases, with 11 bases lying between them. This CDR3 is 13 amino acids long. From germline, CDR1 is MDHEN and CDR2 SYDVKM. CDR3 amino acids: CASSTTGGEKLFF. The DNA of the CDR3 is TGTGCCAGCAGTACGACCGGGGGTGAAAAACTGTTTTTT. Based on the CDR3 plus reference TRBV28 and TRBJ1-4, the full variable domain is DVKVTQSSRYLVKRTGEKVFLECVQDMDHENMFWYRQDPGLGLRLIYFSYDVKMKEKGDIPEGYSVSREKKERFSLILESASTNQTSMYLCASSTTGGEKLFFGSGTQLSVL.

V is TRBV3-1 and J is TRBJ1-2; perhaps TRBD1 as D (6 bases). V lost 4 bases, J lost 0 bases, and 15 bases lay in between. This CDR3 spans 16 amino acids. The germline V gene encodes CDR1 LGHDT and CDR2 YNNKEL (reference sequence). The CDR3 region has the DNA TGTGCCAGCAGCCCCGCTACAGGGCCATCTAACTATGGCTACACCTTC. Translating it yields CASSPATGPSNYGYTF.

The V gene is TRBV5-4, the J gene TRBJ2-3; 15 bases align to TRBD2. The CDR3 consists of 17 residues. CDR1 and CDR2 from the germline V gene are SGHNT and YYREEE (reference sequence). With V trimmed by 4 bases and J by 6 bases, 9 bases remained unmatched. Here the CDR3 reads CASSPAEGLAGGDTQYF. The CDR3 bases are TGTGCCAGCAGCCCCGCAGAGGGACTAGCGGGAGGCGATACGCAGTATTTT.

The chain employs TRBV2 and TRBJ2-1; 12 bases map to TRBD2. This CDR3 has 17 amino acids. Germline CDR1 SNHLY, CDR2 FYNNEI. V lost 8 bases and J lost 3; bases outside the gene matches: 11. CDR3 sequence (DNA): TGTGCCAGCTCGAGGACTAGCGGGACCCTTTACTACAATGAGCAGTTCTTC. This translates into CASSRTSGTLYYNEQFF.

This clonotype has a count of ten or more. The chain links TRBV12-3 or TRBV12-4 to TRBJ1-5; D might be TRBD1 (6 bases). This CDR3 has 16 amino acids. Between the trimmed V and J ends, which lost 5 bases and 2 bases, there was a span of 16 bases. The CDR3 DNA sequence: TGTGCCAGCAGTCTCGCCGGCGAGGGGGGCAATCAGCCCCAGCATTTT. The encoded protein is CASSLAGEGGNQPQHF.

This clonotype was seen at least ten times. The V gene is TRBV28, the J gene TRBJ2-1, with 7 bases identical to TRBD1. Germline V gene sequence: CDR1 MDHEN, CDR2 SYDVKM. The CDR3 length is 15 residues. V dropped 6 bases and J dropped 4; count of bases not matched to a gene: 9. In nucleotides, the CDR3 is TGTGCCAGCAGCCAAGACAGGGTCCTGTACAATGAGCAGTTCTTC. It is translated as CASSQDRVLYNEQFF.

DNA for the CDR3: TGTGCCAGTAGTAGACAAGCGGGTAGGGACGAGCAGTACTTC. Translation: CASSRQAGRDEQYF. The V and J genes are TRBV19 and TRBJ2-7; D might be TRBD2 (6 bases). Trimming pared 4 bases from V and 5 bases from J, leaving 15 bases between. Looked up from germline, CDR1 is LNHDA and CDR2 is SQIVND (reference sequence). CDR3 size: 14 residues.

The V call is TRBV7-8, the J call TRBJ2-2, with D uncertain. Germline CDR1 is SGHVS and CDR2 is FQNEAQ. V dropped 2 bases and J dropped 2 bases, with 12 bases sitting between them. There are 16 residues in the CDR3. This CDR3 is CASSLLWASNTGELFF. CDR3 nucleotide sequence: TGTGCCAGCAGCTTACTCTGGGCAAGTAACACCGGGGAGCTGTTTTTT.

This clonotype was picked up a small number of times. The chain has TRBV10-3 and TRBJ2-1; a possible D gene is TRBD2 (6 bases). Germline V CDR1 and CDR2: ENHRY, SYGVKD. There are 13 residues in the CDR3. Trimming took 5 bases from V and 8 from J, leaving 13 bases between them. The CDR3 spells CAISPNGGYEQFF. Here the CDR3 DNA reads TGTGCCATCAGTCCGAACGGAGGGTATGAGCAGTTCTTC.

The chain combines TRBV9 with TRBJ2-2, with 8 bases fitting TRBD1. The length of the CDR3 is 19 residues. J was trimmed by 8 bases and V by 0 bases; bases with no gene match: 18. Germline assignment: CDR1 SGDLS and CDR2 YYNGEE. DNA for the CDR3: TGTGCCAGCAGCGTAGCTCAAGGACAGGGAGTATTACAGTTGGGGGAGCTGTTTTTT. This sequence encodes CASSVAQGQGVLQLGELFF.

The rearrangement uses TRBV29-1 and TRBJ1-1, with 7 bases identical to TRBD1. With V trimmed by 6 bases and J by 2 bases, 6 bases remained unmatched. Germline V lookup: CDR1 SQVTM, CDR2 ANQGSEA. The length of the CDR3 is 13 residues. DNA for the CDR3: TGCAGCGTGAGAGGGGGCGGAAACACTGAAGCTTTCTTT. It specifies CSVRGGGNTEAFF.

The sample holds a few counts of this clonotype. V is TRBV4-2 and J is TRBJ1-5; no definite D call. This CDR3 spans 15 amino acids. Germline V gene data show CDR1 as LGHNA and CDR2 as YNFKEQ. Deletions cut 4 bases from V and 0 bases from J, with 10 bases between. The CDR3 DNA reads as TGTGCCAGCAGCCCTAGAGTAGATAGCAATCAGCCCCAGCATTTT. This codes for CASSPRVDSNQPQHF.

The CDR3 loop is CASSSLAPTGELFF. As DNA, the CDR3 is TGTGCCAGCAGTTCCCTGGCTCCCACCGGGGAGCTGTTTTTT. The chain joins TRBV6-5 to TRBJ2-2; D is unresolved. CDR1 is MNHEY, CDR2 SVGAGI, per germline. The CDR3 is 14 amino acids. V was pared by 4 bases and J by 4 bases, with 10 bases between.

The chain uses TRBV7-2 and TRBJ2-7; D might be TRBD2 (7 bases). V was cut by 5 bases and J by 6 bases, with 17 bases left in between. This CDR3 is 14 amino acids long. Per germline, CDR1 SGHTA and CDR2 FQGNSA. The CDR3 region is CASSLPGGGGEQYV. In DNA, the CDR3 is TGTGCCAGCAGCCTCCCTGGCGGGGGCGGCGAGCAGTACGTC.

This clonotype showed up many times. V is TRBV15 and J is TRBJ2-3; the D gene is possibly TRBD2 (6 bases). Germline V gene sequence: CDR1 LNHNV, CDR2 YYDKDF (reference sequence). The CDR3 length is 14 residues. The V end was cut by 1 base, the J end by 3 bases, with 8 bases between. CDR3 protein: CATSRAGVTDTQYF. The CDR3 bases are TGTGCCACCAGCAGAGCGGGAGTTACAGATACGCAGTATTTT. The entire variable domain, with the rest obtained from reference TRBV15 and TRBJ2-3, is as follows: DAMVIQNPRYQVTQFGKPVTLSCSQTLNHNVMYWYQQKSSQAPKLLFHYYDKDFNNEADTPDNFQSRRPNTSFCFLDIRSPGLGDTAMYLCATSRAGVTDTQYFGPGTRLTVL.

This clonotype was seen many times. The V and J genes are TRBV20-1 and TRBJ2-1, with 7 bases lining up with TRBD2. The CDR3 length is 15 residues. The V gene end was trimmed by 4 bases and the J gene end by 6 bases; junction bases not matched to a gene: 12. Germline V CDR1 and CDR2: DFQATT, SNEGSKA (reference sequence). CDR3 loop: CSATKIPGGSNEQFF. The CDR3 DNA is TGCAGTGCTACGAAGATCCCCGGGGGGAGCAATGAGCAGTTCTTC.

Ten or more counts support this clonotype. The chain recombines TRBV15 with TRBJ2-1, with no clear D. Germline assignment: CDR1 LNHNV and CDR2 YYDKDF (reference sequence). The V end was cut by 2 bases, the J end by 4 bases, with 0 bases between. CDR3 length: 11 residues. The CDR3 region has the DNA TGTGCCACCAGCAGATACAATGAGCAGTTCTTC. This gives the protein CATSRYNEQFF.

This clonotype occurred a few times. This chain links TRBV9 with TRBJ2-7, with 7 bases matching TRBD1. The germline CDR1 and CDR2 sequences are SGDLS and YYNGEE. This CDR3 comprises 15 residues. V dropped 4 bases and J dropped 3; count of bases not matched to a gene: 10. CDR3 loop: CASSPEDRSRYEQYV. CDR3 in DNA: TGTGCCAGCAGCCCCGAGGACAGGTCTCGCTACGAGCAGTACGTC.

The rearrangement uses TRBV6-1 and TRBJ2-2, with D unresolved. The germline V gene has CDR1 MNHNS and CDR2 SASEGT. The V end lost 6 bases, the J end lost 8 bases, and 7 bases lay between the germline ends. This CDR3 region has 11 residues. The CDR3 nucleotides read TGTGCCAGCAGCCCCGAAGGGGAGCTGTTTTTT. This sequence encodes CASSPEGELFF.

This clonotype came up once. The chain couples TRBV6-5 to TRBJ2-7, with 8 positions matching TRBD2. Germline loops: CDR1 MNHEY, CDR2 SVGAGI. V lost 2 bases, J lost 2 bases, and 8 bases stayed unmatched. The CDR3 is 16 amino acids. CDR3 sequence reads: CASSYGVTGGTYEQYV. The CDR3 DNA is TGTGCCAGCAGTTACGGCGTTACGGGGGGGACCTACGAGCAGTACGTC.

There are a few counts of this clonotype. The chain links TRBV27 to TRBJ1-5; 8 positions match TRBD1. V dropped 4 bases and J dropped 3; count of bases not matched to a gene: 2. The germline CDR1 and CDR2 sequences are MNHEY and SMNVEV (reference sequence). The CDR3 consists of 14 residues. CDR3 sequence: CASSSGGFNQPQHF. The CDR3 DNA reads as TGTGCCAGCAGTTCAGGGGGCTTCAATCAGCCCCAGCATTTT.

This clonotype was detected only a few times. The genes are TRBV25-1 and TRBJ2-7; tentative D call: TRBD2 (6 bases). The V and J ends lost 5 bases and 0 bases respectively, with 17 bases between them. Germline V gene sequence: CDR1 MGHDK, CDR2 SYGVNS. The CDR3 consists of 16 residues. DNA of the CDR3: TGTGCCAGCAGTACCTGTGGGGAGGCGAGCTCCTACGAGCAGTACGTC. Amino acids: CASSTCGEASSYEQYV.